What follows are 15 T cell receptor beta chains derived from one specimen sequenced in a study of shared clonotypes between healthy human individuals (dated by TCRdb to 2019 to 2021). Library creation used the immunoSEQ multiplex PCR assay. Held by TCRdb, this immuneACCESS table contains in-frame sequences only and omits some clones. Under half of the omission traces to an unresolved V gene where checked; the cause of the rest is unknown. Counted in this sample were 2.5 million or so clones; more than 90% of them appeared once. The ten largest clonotypes hold 0.13% to 0.15% of the sample. The sequenced sample consisted of naive CD4+ T cells sorted from blood. This sample's cell subset or site label indicates: CD45RA+ positively selected. The receptors here all came from a man aged 18 to 30 in good health.

This clone was picked up one time. Other DNA sequences of this sample code for an identical CDR3. The J gene is TRBJ1-1, the V gene TRBV5-6; tentative D call: TRBD1 (5 bases). Germline CDR1 SGHDT, CDR2 YYEEEE. The CDR3 length is 16 residues. Between the trimmed V and J ends, which lost 1 base and 0 bases, there was a span of 13 bases. This CDR3 reads CASSLRDRPMNTEAFF. The CDR3 region has the DNA TGTGCCAGCAGCTTGCGAGACAGACCGATGAACACTGAAGCTTTCTTT.

The J gene is TRBJ2-5, the V gene TRBV20-1, with 7 positions matching TRBD2. Germline CDR1 and CDR2: DFQATT and SNEGSKA (reference sequence). This CDR3 is 11 amino acids long. CDR3 sequence reads: CRDLAEETQYF. The CDR3 DNA is TGCAGGGATCTAGCGGAAGAGACCCAGTACTTC.

The V call is TRBV5-4, the J call TRBJ2-7; D not certain. V lost 0 bases and J lost 6, with 13 bases in between. CDR1 SGHNT and CDR2 YYREEE come from the germline V gene (reference sequence). This CDR3 has 14 amino acids. The CDR3 coding sequence is TGTGCCAGCAGCTTGGGGACCCGTACGGGCGAGCAGTACTTC. It translates to CASSLGTRTGEQYF.

The chain links TRBV10-1 to TRBJ1-1, with a tentative D call TRBD1 (6 bases). The CDR3 consists of 15 residues. Germline-derived CDR1 and CDR2 are WNHNN and SYGVQD (reference sequence). V lost 6 bases and J 0 bases, leaving 14 bases between the germline ends. CDR3 DNA sequence: TGCGCCAGCAGGGACAGCGGGAAATTGAACACTGAAGCTTTCTTT. It specifies CASRDSGKLNTEAFF.

This clone was detected once. The chain combines TRBV6-1 with TRBJ2-1; 9 nucleotides match TRBD2. The germline gives CDR1 MNHNS, CDR2 SASEGT. V shed 8 bases and J 1 base; nucleotides not matched to a gene: 6. This CDR3 comprises 15 residues. The CDR3 reads CASQRLAVSYNEQFF. The CDR3 DNA sequence: TGTGCCAGCCAAAGACTAGCGGTGTCCTACAATGAGCAGTTCTTC.

The chain is built from TRBV28 and TRBJ1-2; 9 bases fit TRBD1. Germline V gene data show CDR1 as MDHEN and CDR2 as SYDVKM. The V and J ends lost 6 bases and 4 bases, in that order; junction bases with no gene match: 9. This CDR3 is 15 amino acids long. CDR3 loop: CASRGQGIGGYGYTF. In nucleotides, the CDR3 is TGTGCCAGCAGAGGACAGGGGATTGGCGGCTATGGCTACACCTTC.

The rearrangement joins TRBV2 to TRBJ1-1, with D unclear. The CDR3 consists of 14 residues. The germline CDR1 and CDR2 sequences are SNHLY and FYNNEI. Trimming removed 6 bases from V and 1 base from J, with 12 bases in between. The CDR3 protein is CASRSTRGNTEAFF. The CDR3 bases are TGTGCCAGCAGGTCTACACGGGGGAACACTGAAGCTTTCTTT.

About this clone itself: The identical CDR3 is also encoded by other nucleotide sequences in the sample. CDR3 residues: CASSPGTGSTGELFF. The CDR3 bases are TGCGCCAGCAGCCCGGGGACAGGGAGCACCGGGGAGCTGTTTTTT. The chain recombines TRBV5-1 with TRBJ2-2, with 9 bases lining up with TRBD1. Looked up from germline, CDR1 is SGHRS and CDR2 is YFSETQ. The J segment lost 4 bases and the V segment lost 4 bases, leaving 5 bases of the junction unmatched. The CDR3 consists of 15 residues.

The count of this clone is one. J is TRBJ1-5 and V is TRBV7-2; TRBD1 agrees at 8 bases. CDR3 length: 15 residues. V shed 2 bases and J 4 bases; nucleotides not matched to a gene: 4. Looked up from germline, CDR1 is SGHTA and CDR2 is FQGNSA. CDR3 DNA sequence: TGTGCCAGCAGCTTATATGACAGGGGAAATCAGCCCCAGCATTTT. Amino acid sequence: CASSLYDRGNQPQHF.

The chain couples TRBV10-2 to TRBJ1-5, with TRBD1 matching over 9 bases. The CDR3 contains 14 residues. Trimming took 10 bases from V and 7 from J; bases not matched to a gene: 11. Germline V gene lookup returns CDR1 WSHSY and CDR2 SAAADI. This chain's CDR3 is CATGGQGSGQPQHF. The CDR3 DNA follows: TGCGCCACCGGGGGACAGGGTTCAGGACAGCCCCAGCATTTT.

The V and J genes are TRBV6-1 and TRBJ1-3; no reliable D call. Trimming stripped 0 bases from V and 0 bases from J, with 6 bases between. CDR3 length: 15 residues. CDR1 is MNHNS and CDR2 is SASEGT in the germline V gene. CDR3 in DNA: TGTGCCAGCAGTGAAGCTGGAACCTCTGGAAACACCATATATTTT. This translates into CASSEAGTSGNTIYF.

The V call is TRBV5-1, the J call TRBJ2-3; D may be TRBD1 (5 bases). V was clipped by 2 bases and J by 6 bases, with 16 bases between them. CDR1 is SGHRS, CDR2 YFSETQ, per germline. The CDR3 contains 15 residues. Written as DNA, the CDR3 is TGCGCCAGCAGCTTTGGGGCCCTCAAGGCCGATACGCAGTATTTT. Translated, it gives CASSFGALKADTQYF.

This clone was picked up a small number of times. The rearrangement joins TRBV6-6 to TRBJ1-6; D unresolved. Per the germline V gene, CDR1 is MNHNY and CDR2 is SVGAGI (reference sequence). CDR3 size: 11 residues. Trimming shortened V by 6 bases and J by 8 bases, and 5 bases separated the two germline ends. The CDR3 here is CASRVDSPLHF. The DNA for the CDR3 is TGTGCCAGCAGAGTGGATTCACCCCTCCACTTT.

The chain is built from TRBV6-1 and TRBJ2-5; no reliable D call. Between the trimmed V and J ends, which lost 4 bases and 9 bases, there was a span of 12 bases. Germline CDR1 MNHNS, CDR2 SASEGT. The CDR3 is made up of 12 amino acids. CDR3 protein: CASSAGPLPQYF. The CDR3 bases are TGTGCCAGCAGTGCAGGCCCTCTGCCCCAGTACTTC.

V and J are TRBV11-2 and TRBJ2-3; D possibly corresponds to TRBD2 (6 bases). This CDR3 is 15 amino acids long. Looked up from germline, CDR1 is SGHAT and CDR2 is FQNNGV. Trimming cost V 1 base and J 2 bases, with 10 bases left between them. The CDR3 loop reads CASSLAGVSTDTQYF. The CDR3 DNA follows: TGTGCCAGCAGCTTAGCGGGGGTTTCCACAGATACGCAGTATTTT.